Listed here are 25 T cell receptor beta chains from one sample, sequenced in a study of regulatory T cells in long-lasting Graves disease. Specified time point: newly diagnosed GD, antithyroid drugs for less than 3 months. Scientists built the TCR library using RNA that was extracted from PBMCs. Arm-PCR of CDR3 regions and iRepertoire HTBI primers were the basis on which TCR beta libraries were built. TCRdb re-called the multiplex PCR reads through MiXCR, storing one row per CDR3 protein. The data show a few hundred thousand distinct CDR3 sequences, with approximately 13% seen just once and 8.5% to 10% held by the top ten. Another study also made use of these data, one on T cells in Graves' hyperthyroidism and ophthalmopathy.

The specimen was peripheral blood mononuclear cells (PBMCs), collected at new diagnosis, from a patient treated with antithyroid drugs. These receptor sequences come from a man aged 25-45 years with Graves disease.

The sample holds many counts of this clonotype. V gene TRBV10-1 combines with J gene TRBJ1-1; perhaps TRBD1 as D (5 bases). CDR3 length: 13 residues. Germline V gene sequence: CDR1 WNHNN, CDR2 SYGVQD (reference sequence). Trimming shortened V by 2 bases and J by 8 bases, and 12 bases separated the two germline ends. Here the CDR3 reads CASSERQGIEAFF. The DNA for the CDR3 is TGCGCCAGCAGTGAGCGGCAGGGCATCGAAGCTTTCTTT.

Concerning this clonotype: A far larger clone is one base from this, pointing to a likely read error. The chain carries TRBV4-1 and TRBJ1-2, with TRBD1 as a possible D gene (6 bases). Germline CDR1 and CDR2: MGHRA and YSYEKL. The CDR3 has 15 residues. The CDR3 loop reads CASSRRAGEGYGYTF. The CDR3 coding sequence is TGTGCCAGCAGCCGGAGGGCAGGGGAGGGCTATGGCTACACCTTC.

Many counts were recorded for this clonotype. The junction departs from the called germline gene at one end, perhaps through a read error. The rearrangement joins TRBV20-1 to TRBJ1-1; 8 positions agree with TRBD1. This CDR3 is 16 amino acids long. The germline V gene has CDR1 DFQATT and CDR2 SNEGSKA (reference sequence). The CDR3 spells CSAYDRGKGQWLGCWF. Here the CDR3 DNA reads TGCAGTGCCTACGACAGGGGAAAAGGCCAGTGGCTGGGGTGTTGGTTT.

Ten or more counts support this clonotype. CDR3 loop: CASSPGSSEDTQYF. Here the CDR3 DNA reads TGTGCCAGCAGTCCAGGGTCGTCCGAGGATACGCAGTATTTT. The chain couples TRBV27 to TRBJ2-3; D possibly corresponds to TRBD1 (5 bases). Trimming removed 5 bases from V and 6 bases from J, with 15 bases in between. The germline V gene has CDR1 MNHEY and CDR2 SMNVEV (reference sequence). The CDR3 is 14 amino acids.

The chain combines TRBV2 with TRBJ1-1, with D possibly matching TRBD1 (6 bases). CDR3 length equals 15 residues. The ends were cut back, 8 bases at V and 2 bases at J, with 18 bases in the middle. Germline CDR1 and CDR2: SNHLY and FYNNEI. The CDR3 is CASGALGQLNTEAFF. CDR3 coding DNA: TGTGCCAGCGGCGCCCTAGGACAGCTAAACACTGAAGCTTTCTTT.

This sequence joins TRBV5-1 and TRBJ1-1; weak D call: TRBD1 (5 bases). Trimming removed 0 bases at V and 5 bases at J, with 14 bases between. CDR1 and CDR2 (germline): SGHRS, YFSETQ. CDR3 length: 15 residues. The CDR3 nucleotides read TGCGCCAGCAGCTTGGTTGCGGGGCCGAGGACTGAAGCTTTCTTT. Protein sequence: CASSLVAGPRTEAFF.

This clonotype was detected ten times or more. J is TRBJ2-1 and V is TRBV2, with D tentatively TRBD2 (6 bases). The CDR3 extends over 14 amino acids. Germline loops: CDR1 SNHLY, CDR2 FYNNEI. V was shortened by 1 base and J by 4 bases, with 8 bases between the two germline ends. Here the CDR3 DNA reads TGTGCCAGCAGTGAAGGAGGAGGGTACAATGAGCAGTTCTTC. Translating gives CASSEGGGYNEQFF. Looking up the rest from reference TRBV2 and TRBJ2-1 gives the full variable domain: EPEVTQTPSHQVTQMGQEVILRCVPISNHLYFYWYRQILGQKVEFLVSFYNNEISEKSEIFDDQFSVERPDGSNFTLKIRSTKLEDSAMYFCASSEGGGYNEQFFGPGTRLTVL.

V and J are TRBV7-9 and TRBJ1-1; D not resolved. Trimming removed 5 bases from V and 2 bases from J, with 15 bases in between. The germline V gene encodes CDR1 SEHNR and CDR2 FQNEAQ (reference sequence). The CDR3 has 15 amino acids. CDR3 sequence: CASSRGGGVNTEAFF. Written as DNA, the CDR3 is TGTGCCAGCAGCCGGGGAGGCGGGGTAAACACTGAAGCTTTCTTT.

This clonotype was observed a handful of times. This rearrangement joins TRBV7-9 to TRBJ2-7; 7 nucleotides line up with TRBD1. Germline V CDR1 and CDR2: SEHNR, FQNEAQ (reference sequence). This CDR3 has 13 amino acids. V shed 5 bases and J 6 bases; nucleotides not matched to a gene: 7. In DNA, the CDR3 is TGTGCCAGCAGCAACCCCTACAGGGGCGAGCAGTACTTC. It yields the protein CASSNPYRGEQYF.

The chain couples TRBV5-8 to TRBJ1-2; 8 nucleotides line up with TRBD1. The CDR3 consists of 15 residues. The germline gives CDR1 SGHTS, CDR2 YDEGEE. Unmatched junction bases numbered 8, after V lost 3 bases and J lost 4 bases. CDR3 in amino acids: CASSSHRGSGYGYTF. CDR3 DNA sequence: TGTGCCAGCAGCTCCCACAGGGGGTCGGGCTATGGCTACACCTTC.

The chain combines TRBV19 with TRBJ1-5; D ambiguous. Trimming took off 4 bases at V and 2 bases at J, with 12 bases between the two ends. Germline V gene data show CDR1 as LNHDA and CDR2 as SQIVND (reference sequence). The CDR3 extends over 15 amino acids. The CDR3 is CASSNRGRGNQPQHF. DNA for the CDR3: TGTGCCAGTAGTAATCGCGGTCGGGGCAATCAGCCCCAGCATTTT.

The rearrangement uses TRBV19 and TRBJ1-1; D not resolved. Germline V gene lookup returns CDR1 LNHDA and CDR2 SQIVND (reference sequence). The CDR3 loop spans 15 amino acids. Trimming took 3 bases from V and 0 from J, leaving 11 bases between them. DNA of the CDR3: TGTGCCAGTAGTATCGGAGAGAGAATGAACACTGAAGCTTTCTTT. Protein: CASSIGERMNTEAFF.

This clonotype was seen only a few times. The gene calls are TRBV20-1 and TRBJ2-1; 8 nucleotides align to TRBD2. The J call is uncertain, as TRBJ2-5 better fits the DNA end. Germline-derived CDR1 and CDR2 are DFQATT and SNEGSKA (reference sequence). CDR3 size: 12 residues. The CDR3: CSASSGRETQYF. CDR3 nucleotide sequence: TGCAGTGCTTCGAGCGGGAGAGAGACCCAGTACTTC.

This clonotype has ten or more counts. The V call is TRBV19, the J call TRBJ2-7; a weak D match, TRBD1 (6 bases). The CDR3 sequence is 16 residues long. The V end lost 4 bases, the J end lost 2 bases, and 18 bases lay between the germline ends. CDR1 and CDR2 from the germline V gene are LNHDA and SQIVND (reference sequence). The CDR3 DNA is TGTGCCAGTAGTAACCGAGACAGGACTCTCACCTACGAGCAGTACTTC. Amino acid sequence: CASSNRDRTLTYEQYF.

This clonotype appeared many times. The chain couples TRBV3-1 to TRBJ2-5, with D tentatively TRBD1 (5 bases). The CDR3 has 14 residues. Deletions cut 4 bases from V and 5 bases from J, with 14 bases between. Germline-derived CDR1 and CDR2 are LGHDT and YNNKEL (reference sequence). The CDR3 region is CASSLFMGQETQYF. The CDR3 DNA follows: TGTGCCAGCAGCCTATTTATGGGGCAGGAGACCCAGTACTTC.

The chain uses TRBV4-1 and TRBJ2-1; 9 bases line up with TRBD2. Looked up from germline, CDR1 is MGHRA and CDR2 is YSYEKL. This CDR3 contains 16 residues. With 0 bases clipped from V and 6 bases from J, the junction kept 6 bases outside the gene matches. The CDR3 DNA is TGCGCCAGCAGCCAAGATTGGCTAGCGGGGAGCAATGAGCAGTTCTTC. This translates into CASSQDWLAGSNEQFF.

This clonotype has a count of ten or more. The J gene is TRBJ1-1, the V gene TRBV11-2; unclear D gene. The CDR3 sequence is 14 residues long. Germline lookup yields CDR1 SGHAT and CDR2 FQNNGV. Trimming took 5 bases from V and 4 from J, leaving 14 bases between them. CDR3: CASSPESRVTEAFF. For the CDR3, the DNA is TGTGCCAGCAGCCCCGAGTCCCGGGTCACTGAAGCTTTCTTT.

This clonotype was recorded at least ten times. This chain joins TRBV7-9 and TRBJ1-1; D unresolved. CDR3 length: 16 residues. CDR1 and CDR2 from the germline V gene are SEHNR and FQNEAQ (reference sequence). The V end was cut by 0 bases, the J end by 5 bases, with 16 bases between. The chain's CDR3 is CASSLAVIGWRTEAFF. DNA for the CDR3: TGTGCCAGCAGCTTAGCGGTGATAGGGTGGAGGACTGAAGCTTTCTTT.

V is TRBV2 and J is TRBJ2-2; D may match TRBD1 or TRBD2 (5 bases each). Trimming stripped 7 bases from V and 4 bases from J, with 13 bases between. In germline, CDR1 is SNHLY, CDR2 FYNNEI. The CDR3 loop spans 14 amino acids. CDR3 DNA sequence: TGTGCCAGCAAAGAGGGGTGGAGCACCGGGGAGCTGTTTTTT. As protein: CASKEGWSTGELFF.

This clonotype was seen a few times. The rearrangement uses TRBV5-1 and TRBJ1-1; TRBD1 aligns across 7 bases. CDR3 length equals 14 residues. J lost 1 base, V lost 3 bases, and 3 bases had no gene match. The germline CDR1 and CDR2 sequences are SGHRS and YFSETQ. For the CDR3, the DNA is TGCGCCAGCAGCTCGACAGGGAAGAACACTGAAGCTTTCTTT. It is translated as CASSSTGKNTEAFF.

Regarding this clonotype: This likely traces to a read error, being one base from a far larger clone. The chain links TRBV20-1 to TRBJ2-3; D might be TRBD1 (6 bases). TRBJ2-7 matches the DNA end more closely, so the J call is doubtful. CDR1 is DFQATT and CDR2 is SNEGSKA in the germline V gene (reference sequence). The CDR3 has 14 residues. The CDR3 nucleotides are TGCAGTGCTAGGGACGGGTCAGGGGAAGTCGAGCAGTACTTC. Translating gives CSARDGSGEVEQYF.

This clonotype turned up a few times. This rearrangement joins TRBV9 to TRBJ2-1; TRBD2 aligns across 8 bases. Germline V CDR1 and CDR2: SGDLS, YYNGEE. The CDR3 is made up of 17 amino acids. V lost 3 bases, J lost 0 bases, and 8 bases stayed unmatched. As DNA, the CDR3 is TGTGCCAGCAGCGAGCGGGGGAGGACTAGCTCCTACAATGAGCAGTTCTTC. Its protein is CASSERGRTSSYNEQFF.

The chain joins TRBV5-1 to TRBJ1-4; the D is unclear. The germline V and J ends were trimmed by 0 bases and 1 base, with 7 bases remaining between them. Germline CDR1 is SGHRS and CDR2 is YFSETQ. This CDR3 has 15 residues. The CDR3 here is CASSLAWGTNEKLFF. The CDR3 DNA sequence: TGCGCCAGCAGCTTGGCCTGGGGAACTAATGAAAAACTGTTTTTT.

There are many counts of this clonotype. CDR3 loop: CASSSVEALYEQYF. DNA for the CDR3: TGTGCCAGCAGCTCGGTCGAGGCGTTATACGAGCAGTACTTC. V is TRBV2 and J is TRBJ2-7; D ambiguous. Germline loops: CDR1 SNHLY, CDR2 FYNNEI. The CDR3 has 14 residues. Trimming removed 6 bases from V and 4 bases from J, with 16 bases in between. The entire variable domain, with the rest obtained from reference TRBV2 and TRBJ2-7, is as follows: EPEVTQTPSHQVTQMGQEVILRCVPISNHLYFYWYRQILGQKVEFLVSFYNNEISEKSEIFDDQFSVERPDGSNFTLKIRSTKLEDSAMYFCASSSVEALYEQYFGPGTRLTVT.

The chain links TRBV5-1 to TRBJ1-6; 10 bases are a match to TRBD1. The CDR3 sequence is 17 residues long. V lost 4 bases, J lost 5 bases, and 9 bases stayed unmatched. In germline, CDR1 is SGHRS, CDR2 YFSETQ. The CDR3 DNA follows: TGCGCCAGCAGCATCGGACAGGGGGGAGTGGATAATTCACCCCTCCACTTT. Protein sequence: CASSIGQGGVDNSPLHF.